These 32 T cell receptor beta chains came from one sample sequenced in a study of T cells after yellow fever vaccination. TCRdb re-called the 5' RACE reads with MiXCR, one entry per CDR3 protein. The data contain approximately 550,000 distinct CDR3 sequences, around 21% of them singletons. The sequenced sample was PBMCs, obtained 15 days after the yellow fever booster vaccination. All receptors derive from a man aged 25-45 years who received the YFV17D yellow fever vaccine.

This clonotype was observed a handful of times. This sequence joins TRBV5-1 and TRBJ2-5; either TRBD1 or TRBD2 may fit D (6 bases each). The CDR3 extends over 14 amino acids. Trimming cost V 4 bases and J 5 bases, with 15 bases left between them. In germline, CDR1 is SGHRS, CDR2 YFSETQ. The CDR3 nucleotides read TGCGCCAGCAGCGCGGGACACCTCAAGGAGACCCAGTACTTC. Protein sequence: CASSAGHLKETQYF.

The chain employs TRBV25-1 and TRBJ2-1, with D unclear. Trimming took off 4 bases at V and 5 bases at J, with 12 bases between the two ends. The CDR3 length is 14 residues. CDR1 and CDR2 from the germline V gene are MGHDK and SYGVNS. The CDR3 reads CASSGPAGNNEQFF. The CDR3, as DNA: TGTGCCAGCAGTGGACCCGCTGGGAACAATGAGCAGTTCTTC.

This clonotype showed up just a few times. The chain combines TRBV3-1 with TRBJ2-3; 8 positions agree with TRBD2. V lost 0 bases to trimming and J lost 13 bases; unmatched junction nucleotides: 12. The CDR3 contains 15 residues. CDR1 and CDR2 from the germline V gene are LGHDT and YNNKEL (reference sequence). The CDR3 region is CASSQEALSGKVKYF. The CDR3 nucleotides are TGTGCCAGCAGCCAAGAGGCCCTTAGCGGGAAGGTGAAGTATTTT.

This clonotype was seen a few times. The chain employs TRBV12-3 or TRBV12-4 and TRBJ2-2, with a weak D call TRBD1 (6 bases). The length of the CDR3 is 15 residues. Trimming took 11 bases from V and 4 from J, leaving 20 bases between them. The CDR3: CAGTLGGVGTGELFF. The CDR3 DNA reads as TGTGCCGGCACTTTAGGGGGAGTGGGCACCGGGGAGCTGTTTTTT.

This sequence joins TRBV5-8 and TRBJ2-2, with TRBD2 identical over 7 bases. The J segment lost 5 bases and the V segment lost 7 bases, leaving 11 bases of the junction unmatched. The CDR3 spans 15 residues. CDR1 and CDR2 (germline): SGHTS, YDEGEE. The CDR3 DNA reads TGTGCCAGCGACCGGAGAGGGAGGGCTACCGGGGAGCTGTTTTTT. It yields the protein CASDRRGRATGELFF.

The chain has TRBV2 and TRBJ2-1, with unresolved D. Germline CDR1 and CDR2: SNHLY and FYNNEI. Trimming took 3 bases from V and 4 from J, leaving 10 bases between them. CDR3 length: 14 amino acids. The CDR3 bases are TGTGCCAGCAGTGAGTCGGGCAGATACAATGAGCAGTTCTTC. Protein sequence: CASSESGRYNEQFF.

This clonotype was observed a handful of times. The chain carries TRBV20-1 and TRBJ1-5; TRBD1 aligns across 7 bases. The V gene end was trimmed by 2 bases and the J gene end by 12 bases; junction bases not matched to a gene: 10. CDR3 size: 13 residues. CDR1 and CDR2 from the germline V gene are DFQATT and SNEGSKA (reference sequence). The CDR3 DNA reads as TGCAGTGCTAGAAAGACAGGGTGGGATGTCCAGCATTTT. Translated, it gives CSARKTGWDVQHF.

V gene TRBV10-3 combines with J gene TRBJ2-3; 7 bases line up with TRBD1. This CDR3 has 15 residues. Trimming at V came to 11 bases and at J to 7 bases, leaving 18 bases not matched to a gene. From germline, CDR1 is ENHRY and CDR2 SYGVKD. The CDR3 DNA follows: TGTGCCTCATTAAGCCCCGGGGACAGCGCGAATACGCAGTATTTT. Encoded protein: CASLSPGDSANTQYF.

The chain combines TRBV7-3 with TRBJ2-1, with D possibly TRBD2 on 6 matching bases. CDR1 and CDR2 (germline): SGHTA, FQGTGA. The CDR3 runs to 15 residues. Trimming stripped 0 bases from V and 2 bases from J, with 8 bases between. The CDR3 coding sequence is TGTGCCAGCAGCTTAACTAGCGGAGCCTACAATGAGCAGTTCTTC. As protein: CASSLTSGAYNEQFF.

This chain joins TRBV6-1 and TRBJ2-2; 7 bases match TRBD1. The CDR3 is 13 amino acids. J was trimmed by 7 bases and V by 6 bases; bases with no gene match: 5. In germline, CDR1 is MNHNS, CDR2 SASEGT. CDR3 in DNA: TGTGCCAGCAGATTGACAGGGAGCGGGGAGCTGTTTTTT. This translates into CASRLTGSGELFF.

This clonotype showed up many times. The CDR3, as DNA: TGTGCCAGCAGTCCCTGGACAGGGAATTCACCCCTCCACTTT. Translated: CASSPWTGNSPLHF. The chain carries TRBV12-3 or TRBV12-4 and TRBJ1-6, with 8 positions matching TRBD1. Trimming took 5 bases from V and 7 from J; bases not matched to a gene: 4. The CDR3 contains 14 residues.

This clonotype has a handful of counts. The V gene is TRBV23-1, the J gene TRBJ2-7; D possibly corresponds to TRBD1 (5 bases). TRBV23-1 belongs to the ORF category, with a function that is uncertain. Trimming left V 1 base short and J 0 bases short, with 19 bases between. This CDR3 is built from 18 residues. The chain's CDR3 is CASSQYRLRGSRSYEQYF. The DNA for the CDR3 is TGCGCCAGCAGTCAATATCGATTAAGGGGATCGCGCTCCTACGAGCAGTACTTC.

The chain is built from TRBV7-9 and TRBJ2-7, with 9 bases lining up with TRBD1. The trim removed 5 bases at V and 2 bases at J, leaving 7 bases unmatched. The CDR3 spans 15 residues. The V gene's germline CDR1 is SEHNR and CDR2 FQNEAQ (reference sequence). The CDR3 loop reads CASSAPWDRAYEQYF. The DNA for the CDR3 is TGTGCCAGCAGCGCTCCTTGGGACAGGGCCTACGAGCAGTACTTC.

CDR3 sequence: CGITREQFF. Written as DNA, the CDR3 is TGCGGTATTACACGTGAGCAGTTCTTC. This sequence joins TRBV20-1 and TRBJ2-1; D remains unclear. CDR1 and CDR2 from the germline V gene are DFQATT and SNEGSKA (reference sequence). This CDR3 spans 9 amino acids.

V gene TRBV29-1 combines with J gene TRBJ2-7, with D unresolved. With 3 bases removed from V and 2 bases from J, the gap between germline ends came to 11 bases. The CDR3 consists of 13 residues. CDR1 and CDR2 from the germline V gene are SQVTM and ANQGSEA. The CDR3 nucleotides read TGCAGCGTTGAGCTGGGAAAGGCCTACGAGCAGTACTTC. Protein: CSVELGKAYEQYF.

This sequence joins TRBV6-5 and TRBJ2-7; D gene unclear. This CDR3 region has 14 residues. Germline V gene data show CDR1 as MNHEY and CDR2 as SVGAGI. V dropped 0 bases and J dropped 2 bases, with 8 bases sitting between them. DNA of the CDR3: TGTGCCAGCAGTTACTCAAAATTTACCTACGAGCAGTACTTC. Translating gives CASSYSKFTYEQYF.

V gene TRBV24-1 combines with J gene TRBJ2-5, with 9 bases that match TRBD2. CDR3 length: 17 amino acids. V shed 3 bases and J 4 bases; nucleotides not matched to a gene: 11. Germline assignment: CDR1 KGHDR and CDR2 SFDVKD. The chain's CDR3 is CATSDGKAGGSGETQYF. The CDR3, as DNA: TGTGCCACCAGTGATGGGAAAGCGGGAGGATCTGGAGAGACCCAGTACTTC.

This clonotype was found a few times. This chain uses TRBV28 with TRBJ2-5; TRBD2 aligns across 8 bases. V dropped 6 bases and J dropped 1; count of bases not matched to a gene: 16. The CDR3 totals 18 residues. Germline values: CDR1 MDHEN, CDR2 SYDVKM. The CDR3 nucleotides are TGTGCCAGCAGCCAAACTAGCGGTTGGTCCTATTCCCAAGAGACCCAGTACTTC. This translates into CASSQTSGWSYSQETQYF.

The genes are TRBV20-1 and TRBJ2-3; D unresolved. V was pared by 2 bases and J by 4 bases, with 13 bases between. The germline V gene has CDR1 DFQATT and CDR2 SNEGSKA (reference sequence). The CDR3 contains 14 residues. This CDR3 is CSARWIVGSDTQYF. For the CDR3, the DNA is TGCAGTGCTAGATGGATCGTGGGGTCAGATACGCAGTATTTT.

The count of this clonotype is one. Here the CDR3 DNA reads TGTGCCAGCACCTCGGGACAGGGTAGGGAAGAGACCCAGTACTTC. Its translation is CASTSGQGREETQYF. The chain has TRBV9 and TRBJ2-5, with TRBD1 identical over 9 bases. CDR3 length equals 15 residues. Germline V gives CDR1 SGDLS, CDR2 YYNGEE. V trimming: 6 bases; J trimming: 3 bases; junction bases outside the gene matches: 9.

The chain combines TRBV19 with TRBJ2-1; 7 bases match TRBD2. In germline, CDR1 is LNHDA, CDR2 SQIVND (reference sequence). The V segment lost 5 bases and the J segment 6 bases; nucleotides outside the gene matches: 7. This CDR3 has 14 amino acids. CDR3 loop: CASSLGSGVNEQFF. The CDR3 bases are TGTGCCAGTAGTCTCGGGAGCGGGGTCAATGAGCAGTTCTTC.

This clonotype was seen more than once but under ten times. V gene TRBV7-6 combines with J gene TRBJ2-7; D not certain. The CDR3 consists of 13 residues. The germline V and J ends were trimmed by 5 bases and 3 bases, with 11 bases remaining between them. Germline loops: CDR1 SGHVS, CDR2 FNYEAQ. In DNA form, the CDR3 reads TGTGCCAGCAGCCATCCGCCGGGCTACGAGCAGTACTTC. It specifies CASSHPPGYEQYF.

This clonotype occurred a few times. V is TRBV20-1 and J is TRBJ1-6; D may be TRBD1 (6 bases). Per germline, CDR1 DFQATT and CDR2 SNEGSKA (reference sequence). With 6 bases removed from V and 7 bases from J, the gap between germline ends came to 16 bases. The CDR3 is 14 residues long. The CDR3 loop reads CSAPKTGKNSPLHF. The DNA for the CDR3 is TGCAGTGCGCCAAAGACAGGAAAAAATTCACCCCTCCACTTT.

This clonotype was seen a handful of times. V and J are TRBV25-1 and TRBJ2-2; D not resolved. The ends were cut back, 8 bases at V and 4 bases at J, with 20 bases in the middle. Germline lookup yields CDR1 MGHDK and CDR2 SYGVNS. The CDR3 length is 16 residues. The CDR3: CASLAEGLSGTGELFF. The CDR3 DNA is TGTGCCAGCTTGGCCGAAGGATTGTCGGGCACCGGGGAGCTGTTTTTT.

This clonotype came up a few times. This chain links TRBV20-1 with TRBJ2-2; the match to TRBD2 covers 14 bases. Germline V gene data show CDR1 as DFQATT and CDR2 as SNEGSKA (reference sequence). With V trimmed by 5 bases and J by 5 bases, 7 bases remained unmatched. The CDR3 loop spans 16 amino acids. The DNA of the CDR3 is TGCAGTGCTGCCGGGACTAGCGGGAGTGCTACCGGGGAGCTGTTTTTT. This encodes CSAAGTSGSATGELFF.

V usage is TRBV5-4 and J usage is TRBJ2-7; TRBD2 matches at 10 bases. The CDR3 is made up of 14 amino acids. Germline lookup yields CDR1 SGHNT and CDR2 YYREEE (reference sequence). V dropped 2 bases and J dropped 5; count of bases not matched to a gene: 4. The CDR3 is CASSFTSGNDEQYF. For the CDR3, the DNA is TGTGCCAGCAGCTTTACTAGCGGGAACGACGAGCAGTACTTC.

At least ten counts were recorded for this clonotype. V is TRBV7-2 and J is TRBJ2-7, with D possibly TRBD1 on 6 matching bases. Trimming took 5 bases from V and 3 from J, leaving 8 bases between them. CDR1 is SGHTA, CDR2 FQGNSA, per germline. The CDR3 is 12 amino acids. CDR3 loop: CASSTQGYEQYF. Written as DNA, the CDR3 is TGTGCCAGCAGCACACAGGGCTACGAGCAGTACTTC.

This clonotype was observed a few times. The V call is TRBV7-2, the J call TRBJ2-3; D not certain. V shed 8 bases and J shed 4 bases, with 16 bases lying between them. The CDR3 has 14 residues. Germline V gene data show CDR1 as SGHTA and CDR2 as FQGNSA. This chain's CDR3 is CASGWGVGPDTQYF. In DNA form, the CDR3 reads TGTGCCAGCGGTTGGGGTGTTGGTCCAGATACGCAGTATTTT.

This chain uses TRBV7-2 with TRBJ2-3; 9 bases align to TRBD2. Trimming removed 4 bases from V and 3 bases from J; junction bases left unmatched: 8. Per the germline V gene, CDR1 is SGHTA and CDR2 is FQGNSA. This CDR3 contains 16 residues. The CDR3 DNA reads as TGTGCCAGCAGCTCCTTGGGCGGGGGGGCGACAGATACGCAGTATTTT. Residues: CASSSLGGGATDTQYF.

The chain links TRBV24-1 to TRBJ2-3; D is unresolved. This CDR3 has 13 amino acids. Trimming left V 5 bases short and J 6 bases short, with 11 bases between. The germline gives CDR1 KGHDR, CDR2 SFDVKD. This CDR3 reads CATSVPGRDTQYF. The CDR3 DNA sequence: TGTGCCACCAGTGTTCCGGGTAGGGATACGCAGTATTTT.

The V and J genes are TRBV5-1 and TRBJ2-5; D remains ambiguous. V was shortened by 0 bases and J by 3 bases, with 9 bases between the two germline ends. Germline V gives CDR1 SGHRS, CDR2 YFSETQ. The CDR3 is 14 amino acids. The chain's CDR3 is CASSLVSYKETQYF. In nucleotides, the CDR3 is TGCGCCAGCAGCTTGGTGTCTTATAAAGAGACCCAGTACTTC.

The table lists this clonotype with a few counts. The chain carries TRBV29-1 and TRBJ2-3; D may be TRBD1 or TRBD2 (5 bases each). Germline V gene sequence: CDR1 SQVTM, CDR2 ANQGSEA. V lost 8 bases to trimming and J lost 0 bases, with 9 bases between them. The CDR3 contains 12 residues. DNA for the CDR3: TGCAGCCCCCGGGACAGCACAGATACGCAGTATTTT. This translates into CSPRDSTDTQYF.